The 5 T cell receptor beta chains listed next were all sequenced from one sample in a study of blood T cell repertoires in COVID-19. Clones were sequenced by immunoSEQ multiplex PCR, and TCRdb holds only the in-frame ones, with some missing. The sample gives around 380,000 clones, more than 65% of which show up once; roughly 1.2% is in the top ten. Sample: peripheral blood. These receptors were collected from a human donor with acute or convalescent COVID-19. The donor label of this sample is uncertain.

This chain connects TRBV18 to TRBJ1-4; D gene unclear. V lost 6 bases and J 2 bases, leaving 4 bases between the germline ends. The CDR3 length is 12 residues. CDR1 is KGHSH, CDR2 LQKENI, per germline. The CDR3 DNA reads as TGTGCCAGCTCCCTCACTAATGAAAAACTGTTTTTT. This sequence encodes CASSLTNEKLFF.

The chain couples TRBV6-6 to TRBJ2-7; 10 nucleotides agree with TRBD2. Germline trimming cut 5 bases from V and 9 bases from J; bases unmatched to any gene: 19. Germline values: CDR1 MNHNY, CDR2 SVGAGI (reference sequence). The CDR3 is 17 residues long. In DNA form, the CDR3 reads TGTGCCAGCAGTCAGGAGACTAGCGGGCTCCGGTCGGTTGGGCAGTACTTC. Translated, it gives CASSQETSGLRSVGQYF.

The V and J genes are TRBV19 and TRBJ2-1, with D possibly TRBD1 on 5 matching bases. Trimming removed 4 bases from V and 10 bases from J, with 17 bases in between. Germline values: CDR1 LNHDA, CDR2 SQIVND (reference sequence). This CDR3 region has 14 residues. The CDR3: CASSTRRTTWEQFF. The CDR3 nucleotides are TGTGCCAGTAGTACTCGACGGACAACGTGGGAGCAGTTCTTC.

This rearrangement joins TRBV6-1 to TRBJ2-3, with TRBD1 matching over 10 bases. Germline V CDR1 and CDR2: MNHNS, SASEGT. The CDR3 runs to 14 residues. The V segment lost 6 bases and the J segment 4 bases; nucleotides outside the gene matches: 4. The CDR3 coding sequence is TGTGCCAGCAGCCCGACAGGGGGCTCAGATACGCAGTATTTT. Encoded protein: CASSPTGGSDTQYF.

The V gene is TRBV28, the J gene TRBJ2-4; 7 bases agree with TRBD1. The CDR3 length is 11 residues. V trimming: 6 bases; J trimming: 13 bases; junction bases outside the gene matches: 6. Germline lookup yields CDR1 MDHEN and CDR2 SYDVKM. The CDR3 region has the DNA TGTGCCAGCAGGGCAAGGGACAGACAGTACTTC. It codes for CASRARDRQYF.